Sequencing of this TCR beta chain was carried out in a study of CD8 T cells in ankylosing spondylitis. In its sample, this clonotype was seen a few times. TCRdb itself ran the 5' RACE reads through MiXCR, one entry per CDR3 protein. The sample includes 37,000 or so distinct CDR3 sequences, 16% seen only once; the top ten take about 49%. The CDR3 consists of 12 residues. V was pared by 6 bases and J by 6 bases, with 9 bases between. CDR1 and CDR2 (germline): MDHEN, SYDVKM. The chain carries TRBV28 and TRBJ1-5; D gene ambiguous. The sequencing input was blood. This clonotype was obtained from a male donor with ankylosing spondylitis or in good health (not recorded which). This CDR3 is CASREGVQPQHF. In DNA, the CDR3 is TGTGCCAGCAGGGAGGGCGTTCAGCCCCAGCATTTT. Supplemented by reference TRBV28 and TRBJ1-5, the full variable domain reads DVKVTQSSRYLVKRTGEKVFLECVQDMDHENMFWYRQDPGLGLRLIYFSYDVKMKEKGDIPEGYSVSREKKERFSLILESASTNQTSMYLCASREGVQPQHFGDGTRLSIL.